A selection of T cell receptor beta chains follows, all from one sample in a study of blood T cell repertoires in COVID-19. Clones were sequenced by immunoSEQ multiplex PCR, and TCRdb holds only the in-frame ones, with some missing. This sample yields about 71,000 clones, of which roughly nine tenths are seen a single time; 2.5% to 3% belongs to the top ten. The specimen sequenced was peripheral blood. The receptor source for this set is a man in his fifties or sixties with acute or convalescent COVID-19. The conserved cysteine and the conserved F or W are not part of the CDR3 here. A D gene is named only where the DNA matches it firmly. Where a row states a size, it is once, few, many or the class of an expanded clone; other rows omit it.

- - TRBV10-3 AISESSGHRNQPQH
once - TRBV7-2 ASSPRGFLGSPLH
- - TRBV7-2 ASSLGAGRGYT
- - TRBV5-5 ASSLGPVPQEGT
- TRBD1 TRBV5-4 ASSYRGEGYGYT
- TRBD1 TRBV28 ASSLGTGGMNSPLH
- TRBD1 TRBV18 ASSRQGATEAF
- - TRBV29-1 SDLDNYGYT
- TRBD1 TRBV10-3 AISDPTGNPEAF
- - TRBV5-1 ASSHGTGELF
- - TRBV27 ASSPQTVRNTEAF
- TRBD1 TRBV6-5 ASSRTGNEKLF
- - TRBV21-1 ASSNLQGNTEAF
- - TRBV28 ASSLQGREKLF
- TRBD1 TRBV6-5 ASSYRGPGLGPPQH
- - TRBV7-2 ASSHPGGGKPQH
once TRBD1 TRBV19 ASSGGTGPWGYT
- TRBD1 TRBV29-1 SVDQPGTGANYGYT
- - TRBV7-9 ASSLAGQYSGNTIY
- TRBD1 TRBV18 ASSRSGTGTGQPQH
- - TRBV7-2 ASSPSLNLANEQF
- - TRBV19 ASSTGTPYGYT
- TRBD1 TRBV28 ASSLPGQGVYEQY
- - TRBV10-2 ASGVPGSGNTIY
- - TRBV4-2 ASSQDPGNQPQH
- - TRBV24-1 ATSSADSQETQY
- TRBD1 TRBV6-1 ASSDRQGWNTEAF
- - TRBV7-2 ASSLGAGADIQY
once TRBD1 TRBV5-5 ASTPGQNNYGYT
- TRBD2 TRBV6-6 ASSRRGSGRSDTQY
- - TRBV7-2 ASSLDLGSIYEQY
- - TRBV28 ASSPTTREKLF
- - TRBV5-8 ASSLFSGGNTEAF
- - TRBV7-2 ASSSRETRGTDTQY
- TRBD2 TRBV4-1 ASSQVGLAGGEQF
- TRBD2 TRBV4-2 ASSLSPGTSGSADTQY
- - TRBV18 ASSPSVEKLF
- TRBD2 TRBV4-1 ASSQGLGTSGRAKDTQY
- TRBD2 TRBV3-1/TRBV3-2 ASSPGLAGFNNEQF
- TRBD1 TRBV28 ASSSLQGGSGNTIY
- TRBD1 TRBV12-3/TRBV12-4 ASCRGQGGEQY